This T cell receptor beta chain was retrieved from a study of cytomegalovirus exposure and HLA in healthy donors. CDR3 size: 21 residues. Those who donated were healthy bone marrow donors. Broader study findings: Reports described diagnosis of cytomegalovirus status by the classifier as highly specific and sensitive.

Turning to this clone: Its specificity is unknown.

With 60 Vbeta and 13 Jbeta primers, the PCR was carried out. Method: immunoSEQ multiplex PCR; TCRdb's copy keeps in-frame clones and lacks some. The sample yields roughly 160,000 clones, 84% seen once. Specimen: PBMCs. The clonotype was recovered from a man aged 25 to 40 in good health and CMV-seronegative. This rearrangement joins TRBV21-1 to TRBJ1-3; the DNA was not compared with TRBD1, the D call given in the table. TRBV21-1 is a pseudogene. The CDR3 sequence: CASSTPARDRPGAVFGNTIYF. DNA for the CDR3: TGTGCCAGCAGCACTCCGGCCCGGGACAGGCCCGGGGCTGTATTTGGAAACACCATATATTTT.